A selection of T cell receptor beta chains follows, all from one sample in a study of CD4 T cells in relation to SARS-CoV-2 and coronaviruses. Clones were sequenced by immunoSEQ multiplex PCR, and TCRdb holds only the in-frame ones, with some missing. This table holds about 21,000 clones, over 65% found once. Their antigen targets remain unknown. Specimen: CD4+ T cells from PBMCs, cultured in vitro. Source of these receptors: a human donor in good health. The CDR3 runs from the conserved cysteine through the conserved F or W. Each record gives: J gene, CDR3 length, clone size, V gene, D gene, CDR3 protein, CDR3 DNA. A D gene is named only where the DNA matches it firmly. Clone size, where shown, is once, few, many, or a class for clones that have expanded.

j_call: TRBJ1-1
cdr3_length: 13
clone_size: .
v_call: TRBV7-3
d_call: .
cdr3_aa: CASSSQGRPEAFF
cdr3_nt: TGTGCCAGCAGCTCCCAGGGACGGCCTGAAGCTTTCTTT

j_call: TRBJ1-5
cdr3_length: 19
clone_size: few
v_call: TRBV6-2/TRBV6-3
d_call: .
cdr3_aa: CASSYGRGGFPYSNQPQHF
cdr3_nt: TGTGCCAGCAGTTACGGACGGGGAGGGTTCCCATATAGCAATCAGCCCCAGCATTTT

j_call: TRBJ1-1
cdr3_length: 16
clone_size: .
v_call: TRBV5-8
d_call: .
cdr3_aa: CASSLGWGRGDTEAFF
cdr3_nt: TGTGCCAGCAGCTTGGGGTGGGGGCGCGGGGACACTGAAGCTTTCTTT

j_call: TRBJ2-6
cdr3_length: 15
clone_size: .
v_call: TRBV7-2
d_call: .
cdr3_aa: CASSLGGSGANVLTF
cdr3_nt: TGTGCCAGCAGCTTAGGGGGCTCTGGGGCCAACGTCCTGACTTTC

j_call: TRBJ1-5
cdr3_length: 14
clone_size: .
v_call: TRBV19
d_call: TRBD1
cdr3_aa: CASSKTGAGQPQHF
cdr3_nt: TGTGCCAGTAGTAAGACAGGGGCGGGTCAGCCCCAGCATTTT

j_call: TRBJ2-3
cdr3_length: 14
clone_size: .
v_call: TRBV3-1/TRBV3-2
d_call: .
cdr3_aa: CASSVTGDTDTQYF
cdr3_nt: TGTGCCAGCAGCGTGACGGGAGACACAGATACGCAGTATTTT

j_call: TRBJ1-2
cdr3_length: 14
clone_size: .
v_call: TRBV29-1
d_call: TRBD1
cdr3_aa: CSVDSTGTGNGYTF
cdr3_nt: TGCAGCGTTGATTCCACCGGGACAGGGAATGGCTACACCTTC

j_call: TRBJ2-1
cdr3_length: 12
clone_size: few
v_call: TRBV4-1
d_call: .
cdr3_aa: CASSQVVHEQFF
cdr3_nt: TGCGCCAGCAGCCAAGTGGTGCATGAGCAGTTCTTC

j_call: TRBJ1-3
cdr3_length: 13
clone_size: .
v_call: TRBV12-3/TRBV12-4
d_call: .
cdr3_aa: CASKMLSGNTIYF
cdr3_nt: TGTGCCAGCAAAATGCTCTCTGGAAACACCATATATTTT

j_call: TRBJ1-2
cdr3_length: 13
clone_size: .
v_call: TRBV2
d_call: .
cdr3_aa: CASSAGVNYGYTF
cdr3_nt: TGTGCCAGCAGTGCTGGGGTTAACTATGGCTACACCTTC

j_call: TRBJ2-7
cdr3_length: 13
clone_size: .
v_call: TRBV5-4
d_call: .
cdr3_aa: CASSSLMSPEQYF
cdr3_nt: TGTGCCAGCAGCTCATTGATGAGTCCCGAGCAGTACTTC

j_call: TRBJ2-7
cdr3_length: 17
clone_size: .
v_call: TRBV5-1
d_call: .
cdr3_aa: CASSLDQGAAFYYEQYF
cdr3_nt: TGCGCCAGCAGCTTGGACCAGGGAGCAGCCTTTTACTACGAGCAGTACTTC

j_call: TRBJ1-1
cdr3_length: 16
clone_size: .
v_call: TRBV5-1
d_call: .
cdr3_aa: CASSSFTGLGAPEAFF
cdr3_nt: TGCGCCAGCAGCTCTTTTACAGGGTTGGGGGCCCCTGAAGCTTTCTTT

j_call: TRBJ1-1
cdr3_length: 15
clone_size: .
v_call: TRBV4-1
d_call: TRBD1
cdr3_aa: CASSQPTRDRVRAFF
cdr3_nt: TGCGCCAGCAGCCAACCGACCCGGGACAGGGTGAGGGCTTTCTTT

j_call: TRBJ2-3
cdr3_length: 16
clone_size: .
v_call: TRBV30
d_call: TRBD2
cdr3_aa: CAWSGQLAGVGDTQYF
cdr3_nt: TGTGCCTGGAGTGGTCAACTAGCGGGAGTCGGGGATACGCAGTATTTT

j_call: TRBJ2-1
cdr3_length: 15
clone_size: few
v_call: TRBV5-1
d_call: .
cdr3_aa: CASSSDRIFYNEQFF
cdr3_nt: TGCGCCAGCAGCTCTGACAGGATATTCTACAATGAGCAGTTCTTC

j_call: TRBJ2-7
cdr3_length: 16
clone_size: .
v_call: TRBV11-1
d_call: TRBD2
cdr3_aa: CASSLDLTSGSYEQYF
cdr3_nt: TGTGCCAGCAGCTTAGACTTGACTAGCGGTTCTTACGAGCAGTACTTC

j_call: TRBJ2-7
cdr3_length: 21
clone_size: .
v_call: TRBV7-3
d_call: TRBD2
cdr3_aa: CASSLRAGPKGTSGSSYEQYF
cdr3_nt: TGTGCCAGCAGCCTGAGAGCCGGACCAAAGGGTACTAGCGGGAGCTCCTACGAGCAGTACTTC

j_call: TRBJ1-6
cdr3_length: 21
clone_size: .
v_call: TRBV14
d_call: TRBD1
cdr3_aa: CASSQDNGGQGIGRYNSPLHF
cdr3_nt: TGTGCCAGCAGCCAAGATAATGGGGGACAGGGTATAGGGCGGTATAATTCACCCCTCCACTTT

j_call: TRBJ2-6
cdr3_length: 16
clone_size: few
v_call: TRBV30
d_call: TRBD1
cdr3_aa: CAWNLQGARGANVLTF
cdr3_nt: TGTGCCTGGAACCTCCAGGGGGCGCGAGGGGCCAACGTCCTGACTTTC

j_call: TRBJ1-1
cdr3_length: 13
clone_size: .
v_call: TRBV19
d_call: .
cdr3_aa: CASSPGGGTEAFF
cdr3_nt: TGTGCCAGTAGTCCGGGGGGGGGCACTGAAGCTTTCTTT

j_call: TRBJ2-1
cdr3_length: 16
clone_size: .
v_call: TRBV19
d_call: .
cdr3_aa: CASSRGRSSSYNEQFF
cdr3_nt: TGTGCCAGTAGCCGGGGGCGGTCTAGCTCCTACAATGAGCAGTTCTTC